This T cell receptor (beta chain) was obtained from a study of blood T cells in healthy people across ages. Study results and limitations: Comparison with aged donors showed that long-lived donors had more naive CD4+ cells and higher diversity.

Trimming took off 4 bases at V and 6 bases at J, with 11 bases between the two ends. This CDR3 contains 13 residues. CDR1 is SGHTA and CDR2 is FQGTGA in the germline V gene. This clonotype was seen a few times. What it binds is unknown. Using a J-beta primer mix together with a sample-barcoded 5' primer, a second PCR was run for roughly 6 to 12 cycles. TCRdb re-called the 5' RACE reads through MiXCR, storing one row per CDR3 protein. The data contain around 1,000,000 distinct CDR3 sequences, almost 25% of them seen just once; the ten biggest clones take up approximately 0.79%. The sample was also linked to a second study, of T cells of mothers and their children.

Sequenced sample: blood. The TCR was taken from a girl between 2 and 10 years old in good health. This chain joins TRBV7-3 and TRBJ2-3; perhaps TRBD2 as D (6 bases). As DNA, the CDR3 is TGTGCCAGCAGCTCCCCGGGGGAGGATACGCAGTATTTT. This codes for CASSSPGEDTQYF.